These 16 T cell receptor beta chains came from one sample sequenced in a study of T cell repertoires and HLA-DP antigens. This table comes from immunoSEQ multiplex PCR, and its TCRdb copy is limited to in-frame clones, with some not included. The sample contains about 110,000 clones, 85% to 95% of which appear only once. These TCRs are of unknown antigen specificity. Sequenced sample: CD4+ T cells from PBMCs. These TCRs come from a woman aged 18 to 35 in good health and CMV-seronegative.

DNA of the CDR3: TGTGCCAGCAGCGTAGTCCCCGGGAGAAATGAGCAGTTCTTC. It yields the protein CASSVVPGRNEQFF. The rearrangement links TRBV9 to TRBJ2-1, with D possibly TRBD2 on 6 matching bases. Germline CDR1 reads SGDLS; CDR2 reads YYNGEE. This CDR3 comprises 14 residues. V lost 0 bases, J lost 7 bases, and 11 bases lay in between. Full variable domain (outside the CDR3, taken from reference TRBV9 and TRBJ2-1): DSGVTQTPKHLITATGQRVTLRCSPRSGDLSVYWYQQSLDQGLQFLIQYYNGEERAKGNILERFSAQQFPDLHSELNLSSLELGDSALYFCASSVVPGRNEQFFGPGTRLTVL.

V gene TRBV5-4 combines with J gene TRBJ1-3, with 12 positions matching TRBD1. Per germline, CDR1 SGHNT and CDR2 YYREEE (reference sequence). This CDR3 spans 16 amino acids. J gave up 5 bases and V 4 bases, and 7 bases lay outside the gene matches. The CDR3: CASSPERDRGRNTIYF. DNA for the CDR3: TGTGCCAGCAGCCCAGAAAGGGACAGGGGGCGAAACACCATATATTTT.

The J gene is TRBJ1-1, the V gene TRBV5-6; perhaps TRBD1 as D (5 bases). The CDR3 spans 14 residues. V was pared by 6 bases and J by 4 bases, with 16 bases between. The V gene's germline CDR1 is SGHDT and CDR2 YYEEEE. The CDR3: CASTPQGKGTEAFF. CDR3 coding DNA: TGTGCCAGCACCCCCCAGGGTAAGGGCACTGAAGCTTTCTTT.

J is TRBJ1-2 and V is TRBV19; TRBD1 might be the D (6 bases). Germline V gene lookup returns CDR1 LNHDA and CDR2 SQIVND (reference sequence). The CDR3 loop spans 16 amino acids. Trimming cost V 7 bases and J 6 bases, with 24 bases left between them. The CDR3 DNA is TGTGCCAGTACCCACGGGGGGGGCGCGTTTTCCGATGGCTACACCTTC. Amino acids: CASTHGGGAFSDGYTF.

The CDR3 sequence is CASSLIRTSGSSYEQYF. The CDR3 nucleotides are TGTGCCAGCAGCTTGATTAGGACTAGCGGGAGCTCCTACGAGCAGTACTTC. This rearrangement joins TRBV5-4 to TRBJ2-7; 13 nucleotides line up with TRBD2. The CDR3 has 17 residues. Germline assignment: CDR1 SGHNT and CDR2 YYREEE (reference sequence). The junction had 4 bases not matched to a gene; V was cut back by 1 base and J by 0 bases.

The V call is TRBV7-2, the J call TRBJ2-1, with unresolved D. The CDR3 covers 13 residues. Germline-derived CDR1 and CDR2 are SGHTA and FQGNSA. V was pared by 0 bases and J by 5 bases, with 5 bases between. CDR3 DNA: TGTGCCAGCAGCTTAGCGCCCCACAATGAGCAGTTCTTC. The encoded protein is CASSLAPHNEQFF.

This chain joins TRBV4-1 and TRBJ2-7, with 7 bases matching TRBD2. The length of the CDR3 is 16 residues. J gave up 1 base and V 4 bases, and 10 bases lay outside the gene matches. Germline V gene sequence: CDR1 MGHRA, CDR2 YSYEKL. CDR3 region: CASSRSDASGSYEQYF. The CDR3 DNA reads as TGCGCCAGCAGCCGTTCCGACGCTAGCGGTTCCTACGAGCAGTACTTC.

CDR3 region: CASSFGNRVGNTEAFF. The CDR3 DNA sequence: TGTGCCAGCAGTTTCGGTAACAGGGTCGGGAACACTGAAGCTTTCTTT. This sequence joins TRBV28 and TRBJ1-1; a weak D match, TRBD1 (6 bases). Looked up from germline, CDR1 is MDHEN and CDR2 is SYDVKM. V was cut by 3 bases and J by 1 base, with 15 bases left in between. The CDR3 runs 16 residues.

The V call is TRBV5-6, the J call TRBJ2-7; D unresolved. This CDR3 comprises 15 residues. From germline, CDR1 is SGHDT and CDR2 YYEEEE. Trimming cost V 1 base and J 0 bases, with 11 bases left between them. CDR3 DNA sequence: TGTGCCAGCAGCTTGTTAGTGCCAGGCTCCTACGAGCAGTACGTC. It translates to CASSLLVPGSYEQYV.

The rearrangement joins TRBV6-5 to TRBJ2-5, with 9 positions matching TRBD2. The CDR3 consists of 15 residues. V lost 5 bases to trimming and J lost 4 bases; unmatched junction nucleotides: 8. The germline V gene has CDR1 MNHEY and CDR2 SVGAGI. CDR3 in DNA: TGTGCCAGCAGTCGAACCGGGACTAGCCGAGAGACCCAGTACTTC. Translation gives CASSRTGTSRETQYF.

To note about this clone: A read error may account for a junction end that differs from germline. The CDR3 bases are TGCGCCAGCCGGACCGCGGCAACCAATGAAAAACTGTTTTTT. It specifies CASRTAATNEKLFF. The J gene is TRBJ1-4, the V gene TRBV5-1; D remains unclear. The CDR3 has 14 amino acids. Germline-derived CDR1 and CDR2 are SGHRS and YFSETQ.

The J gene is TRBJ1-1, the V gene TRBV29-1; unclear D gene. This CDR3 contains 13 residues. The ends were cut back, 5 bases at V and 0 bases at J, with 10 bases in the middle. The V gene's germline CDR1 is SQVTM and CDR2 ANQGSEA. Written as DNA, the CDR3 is TGCAGCGTTATAAGGGCATTGAACACTGAAGCTTTCTTT. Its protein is CSVIRALNTEAFF.

CDR3 residues: CASSLDLTEANYGYTF. The CDR3 DNA reads as TGTGCCAGCAGCTTAGATTTGACAGAGGCCAACTATGGCTACACCTTC. The V call is TRBV11-3, the J call TRBJ1-2; possible D gene TRBD1, 5 bases. The CDR3 totals 16 residues. V dropped 0 bases and J dropped 2 bases, with 13 bases sitting between them. The germline CDR1 and CDR2 sequences are SGHNT and YENEEA.

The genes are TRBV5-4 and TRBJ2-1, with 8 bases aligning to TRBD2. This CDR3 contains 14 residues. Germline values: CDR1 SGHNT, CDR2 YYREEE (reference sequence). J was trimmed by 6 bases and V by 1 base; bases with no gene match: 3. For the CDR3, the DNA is TGTGCCAGCAGCTTGACTAGCGGCCCCAATGAGCAGTTCTTC. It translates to CASSLTSGPNEQFF.

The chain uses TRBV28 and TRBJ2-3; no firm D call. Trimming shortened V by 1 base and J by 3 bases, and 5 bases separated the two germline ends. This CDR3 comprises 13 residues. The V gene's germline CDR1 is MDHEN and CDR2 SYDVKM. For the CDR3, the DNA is TGTGCCAGCAGTTTATTGGGAACAGATACGCAGTATTTT. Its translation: CASSLLGTDTQYF.

The CDR3 DNA reads as TGTGCCAGCAGCCAGGGCGCCAATCAGCCCCAGCATTTT. Its protein is CASSQGANQPQHF. V is TRBV2 and J is TRBJ1-5; tentatively, D is TRBD1 (5 bases). Germline CDR1 is SNHLY and CDR2 is FYNNEI. Deletions cut 6 bases from V and 3 bases from J, with 9 bases between. This CDR3 is built from 13 residues.